This passage covers 20 T cell receptor beta chains from one sample sequenced in a study of cytomegalovirus exposure and HLA in healthy donors (dated by TCRdb to 2017 to 2019). Library preparation used the immunoSEQ multiplex PCR assay. In TCRdb, the immuneACCESS table is reduced to in-frame sequences with V and J assigned. These tables do not hold every clone; where another copy was compared, an unresolved V gene accounts for under half, and the others remain unexplained. The sample table shows around 300,000 clones, and 70% to 90% are seen once. The ten largest clones represent about 1% of the sample. Sequencing was performed on PBMCs. The receptors come from a woman aged 18-29 years in good health and CMV-seronegative.

The chain has TRBV7-2 and TRBJ2-7; D is undetermined. Trimming took off 1 base at V and 8 bases at J, with 18 bases between the two ends. From germline, CDR1 is SGHTA and CDR2 FQGNSA. The CDR3 consists of 15 residues. The CDR3 DNA reads TGTGCCAGCAGCTTAGATTATTGGCCATCAACGCAGCAGTACTTC. Amino acids: CASSLDYWPSTQQYF.

The rearrangement uses TRBV7-9 and TRBJ1-1, with TRBD1 matching 9 bases. Germline CDR1 SEHNR, CDR2 FQNEAQ (reference sequence). CDR3 length: 15 residues. V lost 5 bases and J lost 6; bases outside the gene matches: 10. CDR3 in amino acids: CASSGGDREVSEAFF. CDR3 DNA: TGTGCCAGCAGCGGGGGGGACAGGGAAGTTTCTGAAGCTTTCTTT.

Remarks on this clone: Other DNA variants within this sample encode the same CDR3. This chain links TRBV30 with TRBJ2-7; D gene uncertain. V was shortened by 4 bases and J by 0 bases, with 4 bases between the two germline ends. The CDR3 spans 11 residues. Germline CDR1 and CDR2: GTSNPN and SVGIG (reference sequence). CDR3 DNA sequence: TGTGCCTGGACGAGCTCCTACGAGCAGTACTTC. It encodes CAWTSSYEQYF. The complete variable domain, with remaining parts taken from reference TRBV30 and TRBJ2-7, reads SQTIHQWPATLVQPVGSPLSLECTVEGTSNPNLYWYRQAAGRGLQLLFYSVGIGQISSEVPQNLSASRPQDRQFILSSKKLLLSDSGFYLCAWTSSYEQYFGPGTRLTVT.

The gene calls are TRBV7-3 and TRBJ2-1; 9 bases match TRBD1. The CDR3 extends over 18 amino acids. V was pared by 2 bases and J by 3 bases, with 11 bases of the junction left unmatched. Germline V lookup: CDR1 SGHTA, CDR2 FQGTGA. The CDR3 DNA reads TGTGCCAGCAGCTTAGTAGGGGGAGGGACAGGGTTCTACAATGAGCAGTTCTTC. It specifies CASSLVGGGTGFYNEQFF.

The gene calls are TRBV5-1 and TRBJ2-7; 10 bases fit TRBD2. Per germline, CDR1 SGHRS and CDR2 YFSETQ. This CDR3 has 16 amino acids. The V gene end was trimmed by 4 bases and the J gene end by 2 bases; junction bases not matched to a gene: 9. This CDR3 is CASSPRTSGLTYEQYF. The CDR3 coding sequence is TGCGCCAGCAGCCCGCGGACTAGCGGATTGACCTACGAGCAGTACTTC.

The chain links TRBV11-1 to TRBJ2-1; perhaps TRBD2 as D (6 bases). In germline, CDR1 is SGHAT, CDR2 FQDESV (reference sequence). The CDR3 sequence is 16 residues long. V was cut by 7 bases and J by 4 bases, with 20 bases left in between. In DNA form, the CDR3 reads TGTGCCAGCACCCTCCTCTGGGACTCGCGTTACAATGAGCAGTTCTTC. It translates to CASTLLWDSRYNEQFF.

The V call is TRBV7-9, the J call TRBJ2-7, with a weak D call TRBD2 (5 bases). CDR3 length: 14 residues. Trimming took off 6 bases at V and 8 bases at J, with 20 bases between the two ends. Germline V CDR1 and CDR2: SEHNR, FQNEAQ (reference sequence). CDR3 loop: CASSLTQGSIKQYF. The CDR3 bases are TGTGCCAGCAGTTTGACCCAAGGGAGTATTAAGCAGTACTTC.

The chain has TRBV6-5 and TRBJ2-7; possibly TRBD2 for D (6 bases). The CDR3 runs 15 residues. V gave up 2 bases and J gave up 2 bases, with 13 bases separating them. Germline values: CDR1 MNHEY, CDR2 SVGAGI. The CDR3, as DNA: TGTGCCAGCAGTTACCCCGGGACTTCTACCTACGAGCAGTACTTC. Protein product: CASSYPGTSTYEQYF.

In this sample, this clone turned up once. The V call is TRBV6-5, the J call TRBJ2-7, with 12 bases lining up with TRBD2. This CDR3 has 15 residues. The V gene end was trimmed by 9 bases and the J gene end by 7 bases; junction bases not matched to a gene: 13. Germline V lookup: CDR1 MNHEY, CDR2 SVGAGI. The CDR3 DNA sequence: TGTGCCAGTACATGGACTAGCGGGATGAGGGGGGAGCAGTACTTC. Its translation: CASTWTSGMRGEQYF.

This chain links TRBV6-1 with TRBJ1-6, with TRBD1 as a possible D gene (6 bases). The CDR3 loop spans 18 amino acids. V dropped 8 bases and J dropped 8 bases, with 28 bases sitting between them. The germline V gene encodes CDR1 MNHNS and CDR2 SASEGT. The CDR3: CASGAIGGMDRIYSPLHF. As DNA, the CDR3 is TGTGCCAGCGGTGCTATCGGGGGGATGGACAGAATCTATTCACCCCTCCACTTT.

The V gene is TRBV19, the J gene TRBJ2-5; D uncertain. Looked up from germline, CDR1 is LNHDA and CDR2 is SQIVND (reference sequence). V gave up 8 bases and J gave up 4 bases, with 11 bases separating them. CDR3 length: 12 amino acids. The CDR3 DNA reads as TGTGCCAGTTCTCACGGAGTAGAGACCCAGTACTTC. Translating it yields CASSHGVETQYF.

V and J are TRBV19 and TRBJ1-4; TRBD1 agrees at 8 bases. This CDR3 region has 14 residues. The J segment lost 6 bases and the V segment lost 5 bases, leaving 5 bases of the junction unmatched. Germline V gives CDR1 LNHDA, CDR2 SQIVND (reference sequence). CDR3 nucleotides: TGTGCCAGTAGTCAGACAGGGGAGGATGAAAAACTGTTTTTT. Translated: CASSQTGEDEKLFF.

The J gene is TRBJ2-1, the V gene TRBV2; 14 bases fit TRBD2. Germline V gene data show CDR1 as SNHLY and CDR2 as FYNNEI. The CDR3 sequence is 15 residues long. The trim removed 6 bases at V and 8 bases at J, leaving 6 bases unmatched. The CDR3 protein is CASRPGLAGVHEQFF. The CDR3 DNA is TGTGCCAGCAGGCCGGGACTAGCGGGAGTGCATGAGCAGTTCTTC.

The chain links TRBV4-3 to TRBJ1-2; unclear D gene. The CDR3 is 12 amino acids. V lost 0 bases and J 7 bases, leaving 6 bases between the germline ends. The germline V gene encodes CDR1 LGHNA and CDR2 YSLEER. This chain's CDR3 is CASSQEHAGYTF. The CDR3 DNA is TGCGCCAGCAGCCAAGAACACGCTGGCTACACCTTC.

V and J are TRBV30 and TRBJ2-7; 11 nucleotides agree with TRBD1. The CDR3 has 14 amino acids. The V gene's germline CDR1 is GTSNPN and CDR2 SVGIG (reference sequence). J gave up 3 bases and V 7 bases, and 8 bases lay outside the gene matches. CDR3 bases: TGTGCCTCCTTCCTGGACAGGGGGCACTACGAGCAGTACTTC. Translated, it gives CASFLDRGHYEQYF.

This chain connects TRBV19 to TRBJ1-1, with D tentatively TRBD1 (6 bases). This CDR3 contains 12 residues. Trimming left V 5 bases short and J 4 bases short, with 8 bases between. Per germline, CDR1 LNHDA and CDR2 SQIVND (reference sequence). CDR3 bases: TGTGCCAGTAGTTTCAGGGGCACTGAAGCTTTCTTT. Its translation is CASSFRGTEAFF.

The rearrangement uses TRBV6-6 and TRBJ1-5; 7 bases align to TRBD1. Germline V CDR1 and CDR2: MNHNY, SVGAGI (reference sequence). The J segment lost 7 bases and the V segment lost 4 bases, leaving 10 bases of the junction unmatched. The CDR3 totals 15 residues. DNA for the CDR3: TGTGCCAGCAGTTCCCATCAGGGGGTCAGACAGCCCCAGCATTTT. It translates to CASSSHQGVRQPQHF.

The chain joins TRBV4-1 to TRBJ1-1, with D possibly being TRBD1 (6 bases). This CDR3 has 16 amino acids. Germline V lookup: CDR1 MGHRA, CDR2 YSYEKL. V was pared by 1 base and J by 1 base, with 13 bases between. CDR3 sequence (DNA): TGCGCCAGCAGCCAAGGACGGGACAAAAAGAACACTGAAGCTTTCTTT. It translates to CASSQGRDKKNTEAFF.

This sequence joins TRBV5-4 and TRBJ2-7; the match to TRBD2 covers 13 bases. This CDR3 spans 16 amino acids. Germline V CDR1 and CDR2: SGHNT, YYREEE (reference sequence). V dropped 0 bases and J dropped 0; count of bases not matched to a gene: 0. In DNA, the CDR3 is TGTGCCAGCAGCTTGGGACTAGCGGGGGGCTCCTACGAGCAGTACTTC. It specifies CASSLGLAGGSYEQYF. Combining the CDR3 with reference TRBV5-4 and TRBJ2-7 gives the whole variable domain ETGVTQSPTHLIKTRGQQVTLRCSSQSGHNTVSWYQQALGQGPQFIFQYYREEENGRGNFPPRFSGLQFPNYSSELNVNALELDDSALYLCASSLGLAGGSYEQYFGPGTRLTVT.

The gene calls are TRBV5-4 and TRBJ2-1, with D perhaps matching TRBD1 (5 bases). The CDR3 covers 12 residues. V lost 2 bases and J 7 bases, leaving 7 bases between the germline ends. CDR1 and CDR2 from the germline V gene are SGHNT and YYREEE (reference sequence). CDR3 residues: CASSFNRNEQFF. For the CDR3, the DNA is TGTGCCAGCAGCTTTAACAGGAATGAGCAGTTCTTC.